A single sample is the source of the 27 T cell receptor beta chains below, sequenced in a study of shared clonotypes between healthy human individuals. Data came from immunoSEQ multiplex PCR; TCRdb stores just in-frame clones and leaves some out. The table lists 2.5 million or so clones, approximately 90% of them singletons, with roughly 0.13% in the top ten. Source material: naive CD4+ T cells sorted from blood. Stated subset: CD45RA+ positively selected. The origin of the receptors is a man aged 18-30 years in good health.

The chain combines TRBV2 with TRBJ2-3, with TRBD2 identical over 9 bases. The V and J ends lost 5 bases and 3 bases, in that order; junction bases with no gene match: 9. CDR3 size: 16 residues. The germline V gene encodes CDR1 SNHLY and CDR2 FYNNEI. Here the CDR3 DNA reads TGTGCCAGCAGTCCCCGTCTAGCGGGGAAAACAGATACGCAGTATTTT. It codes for CASSPRLAGKTDTQYF.

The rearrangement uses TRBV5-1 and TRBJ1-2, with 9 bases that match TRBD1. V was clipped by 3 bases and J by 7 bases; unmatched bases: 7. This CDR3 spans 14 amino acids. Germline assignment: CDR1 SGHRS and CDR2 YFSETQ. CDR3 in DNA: TGCGCCAGCAGCTCTTACACAGGGGGCGGTGGCTACACCTTC. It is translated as CASSSYTGGGGYTF.

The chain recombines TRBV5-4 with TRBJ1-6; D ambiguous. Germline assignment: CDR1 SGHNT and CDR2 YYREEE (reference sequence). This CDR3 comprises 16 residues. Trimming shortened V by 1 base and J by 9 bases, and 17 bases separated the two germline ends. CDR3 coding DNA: TGTGCCAGCAGCTTGTTTACTTCTACTGTGGGTTCACCCCTCCACTTT. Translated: CASSLFTSTVGSPLHF.

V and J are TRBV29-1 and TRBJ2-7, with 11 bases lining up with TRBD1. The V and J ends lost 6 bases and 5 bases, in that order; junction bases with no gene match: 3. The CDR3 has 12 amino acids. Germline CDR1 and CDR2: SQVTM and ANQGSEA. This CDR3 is CSVWDRGDEQYF. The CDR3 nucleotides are TGCAGCGTGTGGGACAGGGGGGACGAGCAGTACTTC.

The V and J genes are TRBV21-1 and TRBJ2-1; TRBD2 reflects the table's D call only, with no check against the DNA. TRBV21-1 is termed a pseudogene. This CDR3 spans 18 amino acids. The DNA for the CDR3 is TGTGCCAGCAGAGTGGCCGGGATTAGCGGGTTTTCCTACAATGAGCAGTTCTTC. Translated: CASRVAGISGFSYNEQFF.

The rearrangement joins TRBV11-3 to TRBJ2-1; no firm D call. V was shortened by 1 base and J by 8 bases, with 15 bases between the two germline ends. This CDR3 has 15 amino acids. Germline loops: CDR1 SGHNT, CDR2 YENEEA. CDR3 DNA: TGTGCCAGCAGCTTAGTTGGGGTAATGAGAGATGAGCAGTTCTTC. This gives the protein CASSLVGVMRDEQFF. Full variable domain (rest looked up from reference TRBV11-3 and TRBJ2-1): EAGVVQSPRYKIIEKKQPVAFWCNPISGHNTLYWYLQNLGQGPELLIRYENEEAVDDSQLPKDRFSAERLKGVDSTLKIQPAELGDSAVYLCASSLVGVMRDEQFFGPGTRLTVL.

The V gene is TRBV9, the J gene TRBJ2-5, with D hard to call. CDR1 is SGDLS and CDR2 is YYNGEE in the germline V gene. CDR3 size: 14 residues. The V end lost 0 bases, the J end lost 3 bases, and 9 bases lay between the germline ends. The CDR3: CASSVGTVKETQYF. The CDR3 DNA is TGTGCCAGCAGCGTAGGTACAGTTAAAGAGACCCAGTACTTC.

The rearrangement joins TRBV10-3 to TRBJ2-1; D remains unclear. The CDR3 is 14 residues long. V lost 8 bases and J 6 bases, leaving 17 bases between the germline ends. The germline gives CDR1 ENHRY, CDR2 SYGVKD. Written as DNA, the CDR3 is TGTGCCATCGGGGTTAATTTAAACCCCAATGAGCAGTTCTTC. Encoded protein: CAIGVNLNPNEQFF.

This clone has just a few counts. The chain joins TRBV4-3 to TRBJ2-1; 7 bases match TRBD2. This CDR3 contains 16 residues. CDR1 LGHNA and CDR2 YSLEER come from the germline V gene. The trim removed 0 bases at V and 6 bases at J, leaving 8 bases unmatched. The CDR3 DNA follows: TGCGCCAGCAGCCAAGATGGCGGGAGTCAACGCAATGAGCAGTTCTTC. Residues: CASSQDGGSQRNEQFF.

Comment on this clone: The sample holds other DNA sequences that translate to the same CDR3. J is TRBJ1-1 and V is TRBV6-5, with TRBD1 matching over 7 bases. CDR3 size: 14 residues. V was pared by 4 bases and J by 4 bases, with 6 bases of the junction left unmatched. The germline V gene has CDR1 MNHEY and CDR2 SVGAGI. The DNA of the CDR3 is TGTGCCAGCAGTTCCAGACAGGGAAGCACTGAAGCTTTCTTT. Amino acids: CASSSRQGSTEAFF.

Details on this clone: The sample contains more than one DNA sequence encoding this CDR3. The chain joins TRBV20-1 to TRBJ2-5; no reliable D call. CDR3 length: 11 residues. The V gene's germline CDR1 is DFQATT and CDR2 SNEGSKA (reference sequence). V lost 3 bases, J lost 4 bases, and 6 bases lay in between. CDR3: CSARDGETQYF. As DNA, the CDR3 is TGCAGTGCTAGGGATGGAGAGACCCAGTACTTC.

The CDR3 DNA sequence: TGTGCCAGCAGTTTTACCAGGGGGCCGCACGAAACGTACGAGCAGTACTTC. This sequence encodes CASSFTRGPHETYEQYF. The chain carries TRBV27 and TRBJ2-7; 8 nucleotides align to TRBD1. CDR1 is MNHEY, CDR2 SMNVEV, per germline (reference sequence). The CDR3 is made up of 17 amino acids. With 3 bases clipped from V and 4 bases from J, the junction kept 14 bases outside the gene matches.

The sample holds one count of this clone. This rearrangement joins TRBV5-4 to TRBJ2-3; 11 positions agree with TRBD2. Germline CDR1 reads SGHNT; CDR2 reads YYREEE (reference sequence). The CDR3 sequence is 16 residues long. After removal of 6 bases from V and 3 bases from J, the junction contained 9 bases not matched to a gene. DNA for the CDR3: TGTGCCAGCAACTGGATGGGGACTAGCGGAACAGATACGCAGTATTTT. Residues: CASNWMGTSGTDTQYF.

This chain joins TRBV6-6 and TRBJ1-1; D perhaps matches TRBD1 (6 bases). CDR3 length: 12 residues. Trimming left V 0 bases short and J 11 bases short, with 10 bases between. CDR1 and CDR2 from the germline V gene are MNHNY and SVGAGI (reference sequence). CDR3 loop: CASSYSEGVAFF. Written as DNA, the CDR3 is TGTGCCAGCAGTTACTCGGAGGGGGTGGCTTTCTTT.

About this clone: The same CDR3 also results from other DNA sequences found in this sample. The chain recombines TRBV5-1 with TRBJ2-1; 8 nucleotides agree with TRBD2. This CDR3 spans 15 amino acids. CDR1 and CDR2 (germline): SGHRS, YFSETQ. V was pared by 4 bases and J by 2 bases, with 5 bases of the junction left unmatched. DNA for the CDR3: TGCGCCAGCAGCCCCGGACTAGCTGCCTACAATGAGCAGTTCTTC. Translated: CASSPGLAAYNEQFF.

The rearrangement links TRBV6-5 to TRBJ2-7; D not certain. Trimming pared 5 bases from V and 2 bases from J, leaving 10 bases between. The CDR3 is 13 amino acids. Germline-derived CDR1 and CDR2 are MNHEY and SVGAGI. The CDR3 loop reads CASSPDPTYEQYF. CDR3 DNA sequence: TGTGCCAGCAGTCCGGACCCCACCTACGAGCAGTACTTC.

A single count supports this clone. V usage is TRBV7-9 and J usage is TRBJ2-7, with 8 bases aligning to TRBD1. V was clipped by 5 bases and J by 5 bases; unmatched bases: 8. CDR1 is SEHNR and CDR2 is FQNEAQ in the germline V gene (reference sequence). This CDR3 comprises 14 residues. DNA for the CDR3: TGTGCCAGCAGCCCCCGACAGGGGACGCACGAGCAGTACTTC. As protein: CASSPRQGTHEQYF.

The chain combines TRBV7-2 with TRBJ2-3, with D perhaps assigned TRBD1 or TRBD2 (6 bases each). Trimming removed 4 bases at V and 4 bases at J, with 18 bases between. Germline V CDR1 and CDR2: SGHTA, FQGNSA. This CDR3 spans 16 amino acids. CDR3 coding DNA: TGTGCCAGCAGCTCCCGGTCCGGGGGCGGGGCAGATACGCAGTATTTT. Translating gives CASSSRSGGGADTQYF.

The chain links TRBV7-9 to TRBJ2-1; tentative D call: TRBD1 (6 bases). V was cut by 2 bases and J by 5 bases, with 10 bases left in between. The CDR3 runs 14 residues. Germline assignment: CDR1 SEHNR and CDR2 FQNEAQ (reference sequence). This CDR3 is CASSLRGFDNEQFF. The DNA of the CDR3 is TGTGCCAGCAGCTTAAGGGGGTTTGACAATGAGCAGTTCTTC.

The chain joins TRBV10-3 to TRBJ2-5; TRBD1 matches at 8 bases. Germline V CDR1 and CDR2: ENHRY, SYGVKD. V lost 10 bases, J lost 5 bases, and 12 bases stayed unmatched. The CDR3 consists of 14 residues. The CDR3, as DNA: TGTGCCACACAACAGGGGGGTGCGGGGGAGACCCAGTACTTC. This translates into CATQQGGAGETQYF.

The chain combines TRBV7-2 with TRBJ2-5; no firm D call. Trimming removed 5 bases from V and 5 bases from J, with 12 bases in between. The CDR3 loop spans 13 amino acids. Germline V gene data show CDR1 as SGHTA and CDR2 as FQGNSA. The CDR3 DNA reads TGTGCCAGCAGCCCACGTAATCTGGAGACCCAGTACTTC. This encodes CASSPRNLETQYF.

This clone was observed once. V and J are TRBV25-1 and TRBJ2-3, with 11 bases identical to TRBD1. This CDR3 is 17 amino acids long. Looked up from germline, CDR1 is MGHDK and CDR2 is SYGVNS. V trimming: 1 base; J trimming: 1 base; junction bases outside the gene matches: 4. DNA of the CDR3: TGTGCCAGCAGTGAATGGGGACAGGGGGGCCGCACAGATACGCAGTATTTT. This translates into CASSEWGQGGRTDTQYF.

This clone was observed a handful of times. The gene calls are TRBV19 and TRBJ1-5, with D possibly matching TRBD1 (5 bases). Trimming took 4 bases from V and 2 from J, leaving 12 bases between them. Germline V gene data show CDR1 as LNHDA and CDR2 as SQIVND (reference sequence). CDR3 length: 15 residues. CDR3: CASSTQGVGNQPQHF. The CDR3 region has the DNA TGTGCCAGTAGTACTCAAGGGGTTGGCAATCAGCCCCAGCATTTT.

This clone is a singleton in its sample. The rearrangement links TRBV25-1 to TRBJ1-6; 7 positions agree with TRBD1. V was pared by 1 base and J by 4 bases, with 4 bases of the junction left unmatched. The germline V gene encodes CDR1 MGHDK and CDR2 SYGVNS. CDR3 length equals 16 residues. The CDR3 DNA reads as TGTGCCAGCAGTGAATCGGAGACAGGGTATAATTCACCCCTCCACTTT. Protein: CASSESETGYNSPLHF. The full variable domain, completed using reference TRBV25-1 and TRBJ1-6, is EADIYQTPRYLVIGTGKKITLECSQTMGHDKMYWYQQDPGMELHLIHYSYGVNSTEKGDLSSESTVSRIRTEHFPLTLESARPSHTSQYLCASSESETGYNSPLHFGNGTRLTVT.

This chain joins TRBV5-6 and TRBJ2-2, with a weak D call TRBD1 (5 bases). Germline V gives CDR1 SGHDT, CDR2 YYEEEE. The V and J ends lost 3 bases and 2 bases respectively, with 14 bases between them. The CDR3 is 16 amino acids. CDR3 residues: CASSYLKGINTGELFF. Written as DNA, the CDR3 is TGTGCCAGCAGCTATTTGAAGGGGATAAACACCGGGGAGCTGTTTTTT.

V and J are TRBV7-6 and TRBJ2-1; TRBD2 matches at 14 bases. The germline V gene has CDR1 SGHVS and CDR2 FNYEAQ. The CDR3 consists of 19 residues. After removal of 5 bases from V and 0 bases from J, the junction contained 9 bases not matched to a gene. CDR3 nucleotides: TGTGCCAGCAGCCAGACTAGCGGGAGGGCTCGGAGCTCCTACAATGAGCAGTTCTTC. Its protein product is CASSQTSGRARSSYNEQFF.

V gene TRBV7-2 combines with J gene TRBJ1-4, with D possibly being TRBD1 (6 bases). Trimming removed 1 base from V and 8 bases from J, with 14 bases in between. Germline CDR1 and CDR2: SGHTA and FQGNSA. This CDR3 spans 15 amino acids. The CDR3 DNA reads TGTGCCAGCAGCTTAGGACAGGCTTCCAACGAAAAACTGTTTTTT. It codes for CASSLGQASNEKLFF. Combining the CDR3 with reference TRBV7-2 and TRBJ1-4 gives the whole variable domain GAGVSQSPSNKVTEKGKDVELRCDPISGHTALYWYRQSLGQGLEFLIYFQGNSAPDKSGLPSDRFSAERTGGSVSTLTIQRTQQEDSAVYLCASSLGQASNEKLFFGSGTQLSVL.